This TCR beta chain was retrieved from a study of blood T cell repertoires in COVID-19. Study background: Italy, Spain and the United States were the sources of the convalescent and acute COVID-19 samples. PBMCs, B-cell-depleted T cells, or T cells provided the cDNA or gDNA that made up the material.

This CDR3 is built from 12 residues. Trimming cost V 7 bases and J 6 bases, with 13 bases left between them. Germline CDR1 SQVTM, CDR2 ANQGSEA. In the study's own analysis: Reference gene primers were amplified, and this amplification served to estimate nucleated cell counts. The data were produced by immunoSEQ multiplex PCR, yet TCRdb's version contains in-frame clones alone and is incomplete. That table supplies the V and J calls and clone size; D and trimming were determined from the DNA. The sample has tens of thousands of clones; roughly four fifths are singletons. Seattle enrolled patients during active infection and tracked them longitudinally.

The sequenced material came from peripheral blood. The V and J genes are TRBV29-1 and TRBJ2-1, with D perhaps given as TRBD1 or TRBD2 (6 bases each). This clonotype originated in a man aged 45-65 years with COVID-19, enrolled during active disease. CDR3 nucleotides: TGCAGCGCGGAGGGGGACCTCAATGAGCAGTTCTTC. It yields the protein CSAEGDLNEQFF.